This entry lists 11 T cell receptor beta chains sequenced from one sample in a study of T-cell memory formation after mild COVID-19. TCRdb reanalysed the 5' RACE reads using MiXCR and keeps one entry per CDR3 protein. The sample has approximately 290,000 distinct CDR3 sequences, approximately 15% seen once. Specimen: PBMCs or a T cell subset sorted from them (not recorded which). These receptor sequences come from a man younger than 35 who had mild COVID-19 (a few samples of this study predate the infection). Cell type and time point are not known.

The rearrangement uses TRBV13 and TRBJ1-1, with a possible D match to TRBD1 (5 bases). The length of the CDR3 is 12 residues. Germline V gene lookup returns CDR1 PRHDT and CDR2 FYEKMQ (reference sequence). Trimming left V 8 bases short and J 0 bases short, with 7 bases between. The CDR3 spells CASSTVNTEAFF. DNA of the CDR3: TGTGCCAGCTCGACAGTGAACACTGAAGCTTTCTTT.

Points on this clonotype: One end of the junction varies from germline; a read error may be responsible. V usage is TRBV7-7 and J usage is TRBJ2-5; TRBD1 matches at 9 bases. Germline values: CDR1 SSHAT, CDR2 FNYEAQ (reference sequence). CDR3 length: 15 residues. CDR3 sequence (DNA): TGTGCTAGCAGCTCCGGGACAGGGTGGTACGAGACCCAGTACTTC. Protein: CASSSGTGWYETQYF.

This chain uses TRBV6-5 with TRBJ2-6; D gene unclear. Germline V gene sequence: CDR1 MNHEY, CDR2 SVGAGI. V gave up 0 bases and J gave up 0 bases, with 6 bases separating them. This CDR3 is 16 amino acids long. CDR3: CASSYSLSSGANVLTF. DNA of the CDR3: TGTGCCAGCAGTTACTCGCTGAGCTCTGGGGCCAACGTCCTGACTTTC.

This clonotype was counted between two and nine times. As DNA, the CDR3 is TGTGCCAGCAGCTTAGCGACAGGGGCCAAAGTCCAGTATTTT. This codes for CASSLATGAKVQYF. The chain combines TRBV7-6 with TRBJ2-3; 8 bases are shared with TRBD1. The CDR3 loop spans 14 amino acids. From germline, CDR1 is SGHVS and CDR2 FNYEAQ. J gave up 12 bases and V 0 bases, and 8 bases lay outside the gene matches.

A few counts support this clonotype. The chain employs TRBV7-6 and TRBJ1-2; perhaps TRBD1 as D (6 bases). The ends were cut back, 5 bases at V and 4 bases at J, with 14 bases in the middle. The germline V gene has CDR1 SGHVS and CDR2 FNYEAQ. The CDR3 runs to 14 residues. CDR3 in amino acids: CASSPAGGLYGYTF. The CDR3 bases are TGTGCCAGCAGCCCGGCGGGGGGCCTCTATGGCTACACCTTC. Together with reference TRBV7-6 and TRBJ1-2, the CDR3 gives the full variable domain: GAGVSQSPRYKVTKRGQDVALRCDPISGHVSLYWYRQALGQGPEFLTYFNYEAQQDKSGLPNDRFSAERPEGSISTLTIQRTEQRDSAMYRCASSPAGGLYGYTFGSGTRLTVV.

V is TRBV9 and J is TRBJ2-1, with D perhaps matching TRBD2 (6 bases). V lost 0 bases and J 2 bases, leaving 9 bases between the germline ends. Germline-derived CDR1 and CDR2 are SGDLS and YYNGEE. CDR3 length equals 15 residues. The CDR3 reads CASSVAGDTYNEQFF. CDR3 DNA sequence: TGTGCCAGCAGCGTAGCGGGGGATACCTACAATGAGCAGTTCTTC.

V usage is TRBV4-1 and J usage is TRBJ2-3; D is undetermined. This CDR3 is 14 amino acids long. CDR1 and CDR2 from the germline V gene are MGHRA and YSYEKL. V was shortened by 0 bases and J by 9 bases, with 13 bases between the two germline ends. CDR3 sequence reads: CASSQEGGPGTQYF. CDR3 in DNA: TGCGCCAGCAGCCAAGAAGGTGGGCCGGGCACGCAGTATTTT.

In this sample, this clonotype turned up many times. The V call is TRBV5-4, the J call TRBJ2-3, with D possibly matching TRBD2 (7 bases). The V end was cut by 4 bases, the J end by 2 bases, with 11 bases between. The CDR3 spans 14 residues. Germline V gene data show CDR1 as SGHNT and CDR2 as YYREEE (reference sequence). CDR3 coding DNA: TGTGCCAGCAGCAGGGGGGGTCCCACAGATACGCAGTATTTT. This codes for CASSRGGPTDTQYF. Full variable domain (remainder filled in from reference TRBV5-4 and TRBJ2-3): ETGVTQSPTHLIKTRGQQVTLRCSSQSGHNTVSWYQQALGQGPQFIFQYYREEENGRGNFPPRFSGLQFPNYSSELNVNALELDDSALYLCASSRGGPTDTQYFGPGTRLTVL.

This clonotype appeared a few times. The chain carries TRBV20-1 and TRBJ2-3; D perhaps matches TRBD2 (5 bases). The germline V gene has CDR1 DFQATT and CDR2 SNEGSKA (reference sequence). Between the trimmed V and J ends, which lost 0 bases and 1 base, there was a span of 8 bases. CDR3 size: 14 residues. The CDR3 spells CSARELGGTDTQYF. CDR3 in DNA: TGCAGTGCTAGAGAATTGGGAGGCACAGATACGCAGTATTTT.

The CDR3 sequence is CGSATGTGELFF. In DNA, the CDR3 is TGCGGCTCCGCCACCGGCACCGGGGAGCTGTTTTTT. This rearrangement joins TRBV20-1 to TRBJ2-2, with D uncertain. The CDR3 spans 12 residues. The germline V gene has CDR1 DFQATT and CDR2 SNEGSKA (reference sequence).

The rearrangement links TRBV6-5 to TRBJ1-2; TRBD1 aligns across 7 bases. The CDR3 length is 14 residues. V was clipped by 4 bases and J by 4 bases; unmatched bases: 6. The V gene's germline CDR1 is MNHEY and CDR2 SVGAGI. CDR3: CASSFQGVSYGYTF. In DNA form, the CDR3 reads TGTGCCAGCAGTTTCCAGGGGGTGAGCTATGGCTACACCTTC.